These 21 T cell receptor beta chains share one sample of origin, sequenced in a study of radiotherapy plus CTLA-4 blockade in lung cancer. Sequencing was performed with immunoSEQ multiplex PCR; in TCRdb, only in-frame clones are kept and a portion is missing. The sample records approximately 80,000 clones, under 85% being singletons. The specimen was peripheral blood, collected from a patient treated with radiotherapy plus ipilimumab. These receptors originate from a human donor with non-small cell lung cancer who had stable disease on radiotherapy plus ipilimumab.

The rearrangement links TRBV20-1 to TRBJ2-7; D gene uncertain. The V end was cut by 7 bases, the J end by 3 bases, with 7 bases between. Germline-derived CDR1 and CDR2 are DFQATT and SNEGSKA (reference sequence). This CDR3 is built from 10 residues. CDR3 sequence reads: CSVLGYEQYF. DNA of the CDR3: TGCAGTGTTCTGGGCTACGAGCAGTACTTC.

The rearrangement uses TRBV2 and TRBJ2-7; maybe TRBD1 (8 bases). This CDR3 has 14 residues. The V gene's germline CDR1 is SNHLY and CDR2 FYNNEI. V was cut by 9 bases and J by 2 bases, with 17 bases left in between. CDR3 region: CASGRAGGPYEQYF. The CDR3 coding sequence is TGTGCCAGTGGGAGGGCAGGGGGCCCCTACGAGCAGTACTTC.

The chain recombines TRBV29-1 with TRBJ2-1; 7 bases are shared with TRBD2. The germline gives CDR1 SQVTM, CDR2 ANQGSEA. CDR3 length: 14 residues. Trimming at V came to 8 bases and at J to 5 bases, leaving 12 bases not matched to a gene. Written as DNA, the CDR3 is TGCAGCTATCGGGGGGTCCCTTTCGACAATGAGCAGTTCTTC. Translation gives CSYRGVPFDNEQFF.

The chain is built from TRBV5-4 and TRBJ2-7; the match to TRBD1 covers 7 bases. The J segment lost 2 bases and the V segment lost 2 bases, leaving 4 bases of the junction unmatched. The V gene's germline CDR1 is SGHNT and CDR2 YYREEE (reference sequence). The CDR3 sequence is 14 residues long. CDR3 sequence: CASSFKGAAYEQYF. CDR3 bases: TGTGCCAGCAGCTTTAAGGGGGCAGCCTACGAGCAGTACTTC.

About this clone itself: Mismatch with germline at one junction end may stem from a read error. The same CDR3 arises from other DNA sequences in this sample as well. The chain uses TRBV11-2 and TRBJ2-7; D gene unclear. The CDR3 is made up of 11 amino acids. From germline, CDR1 is SGHAT and CDR2 FQNNGV. The CDR3 here is CASSLRYEQYF. In DNA form, the CDR3 reads TGCGCCAGCAGCTTAAGGTACGAGCAGTACTTC.

V usage is TRBV7-9 and J usage is TRBJ2-1; D possibly uses TRBD1 or TRBD2 (6 bases each). Germline V gives CDR1 SEHNR, CDR2 FQNEAQ (reference sequence). This CDR3 is built from 15 residues. V was pared by 0 bases and J by 6 bases, with 12 bases between. CDR3 nucleotide sequence: TGTGCCAGCAGCTTAGCCGGGGGCGCATTCAATGAGCAGTTCTTC. This gives the protein CASSLAGGAFNEQFF.

The chain links TRBV5-4 to TRBJ2-3; unclear D gene. V lost 9 bases, J lost 3 bases, and 2 bases lay in between. Germline CDR1 and CDR2: SGHNT and YYREEE (reference sequence). The CDR3 is 9 residues long. Here the CDR3 DNA reads TGTGCCATGACAGATACGCAGTATTTT. Its translation: CAMTDTQYF.

V and J are TRBV28 and TRBJ2-3; D unclear. The germline V gene encodes CDR1 MDHEN and CDR2 SYDVKM. The CDR3 contains 15 residues. Trimming removed 6 bases at V and 2 bases at J, with 15 bases between. CDR3 sequence reads: CASSPTAISTDTQYF. The CDR3 DNA reads TGTGCCAGCAGCCCCACGGCGATTTCCACAGATACGCAGTATTTT.

The chain joins TRBV2 to TRBJ2-5; D call uncertain. Germline CDR1 reads SNHLY; CDR2 reads FYNNEI. The CDR3 consists of 11 residues. The V and J ends lost 4 bases and 5 bases respectively, with 5 bases between them. The CDR3 spells CASSARETQYF. The CDR3 DNA reads TGTGCCAGCAGTGCCCGGGAGACCCAGTACTTC.

The chain joins TRBV7-6 to TRBJ2-7; 7 bases line up with TRBD1. The J segment lost 3 bases and the V segment lost 5 bases, leaving 7 bases of the junction unmatched. The germline CDR1 and CDR2 sequences are SGHVS and FNYEAQ. The CDR3 length is 14 residues. Written as DNA, the CDR3 is TGTGCCAGCAGCCCCCGACAGGGAGACTACGAGCAGTACTTC. The encoded protein is CASSPRQGDYEQYF.

This chain joins TRBV5-6 and TRBJ2-5, with D unresolved. CDR3 length: 14 residues. V lost 1 base and J lost 5, with 12 bases in between. Germline CDR1 and CDR2: SGHDT and YYEEEE. In DNA form, the CDR3 reads TGTGCCAGCAGCTTGTTAGGCCGAGTGGAGACCCAGTACTTC. Encoded protein: CASSLLGRVETQYF.

The rearrangement joins TRBV5-6 to TRBJ1-1, with D possibly TRBD1 on 6 matching bases. CDR1 is SGHDT, CDR2 YYEEEE, per germline. V was clipped by 2 bases and J by 11 bases, with 16 bases between them. The CDR3 has 13 residues. CDR3 amino acids: CASSFRTGYAAFF. CDR3 coding DNA: TGTGCCAGCAGCTTTCGTACAGGGTACGCGGCTTTCTTT.

V is TRBV5-8 and J is TRBJ1-5; no definite D call. The CDR3 consists of 16 residues. Trimming cost V 0 bases and J 0 bases, with 10 bases left between them. Germline V CDR1 and CDR2: SGHTS, YDEGEE. This CDR3 reads CASSLAGGISNQPQHF. DNA of the CDR3: TGTGCCAGCAGCTTGGCAGGAGGGATTAGCAATCAGCCCCAGCATTTT.

The J gene is TRBJ1-2, the V gene TRBV9; D is unresolved. Germline lookup yields CDR1 SGDLS and CDR2 YYNGEE. V lost 4 bases and J 0 bases, leaving 4 bases between the germline ends. The CDR3 loop spans 12 amino acids. CDR3 DNA sequence: TGTGCCAGCAGCCCCCCTAACTATGGCTACACCTTC. Translating it yields CASSPPNYGYTF.

The chain employs TRBV18 and TRBJ2-2; D may be TRBD2 (5 bases). V was trimmed by 6 bases and J by 5 bases, leaving 13 bases between them. Germline CDR1 and CDR2: KGHSH and LQKENI. CDR3 length: 14 amino acids. The CDR3 DNA reads as TGTGCCAGCTCCGAACTACGGGGAACCGGGGAGCTGTTTTTT. Protein product: CASSELRGTGELFF.

This clone was counted once. The chain uses TRBV5-1 and TRBJ1-1, with 7 bases aligning to TRBD1. CDR1 SGHRS and CDR2 YFSETQ come from the germline V gene. V gave up 6 bases and J gave up 2 bases; unmatched junction bases: 10. The CDR3 totals 15 residues. The CDR3: CASTGSRGSNTEAFF. The DNA of the CDR3 is TGCGCCAGCACCGGAAGCAGGGGGTCCAACACTGAAGCTTTCTTT.

The V call is TRBV6-6, the J call TRBJ2-3; 12 nucleotides agree with TRBD1. The CDR3 sequence is 15 residues long. Germline lookup yields CDR1 MNHNY and CDR2 SVGAGI (reference sequence). The J segment lost 3 bases and the V segment lost 6 bases, leaving 4 bases of the junction unmatched. The CDR3 is CASRGQGAATDTQYF. The CDR3 DNA reads TGTGCCAGCAGGGGACAGGGGGCCGCTACAGATACGCAGTATTTT.

J is TRBJ2-1 and V is TRBV10-3, with D possibly matching TRBD2 (5 bases). The CDR3 consists of 15 residues. Trimming left V 3 bases short and J 8 bases short, with 17 bases between. CDR1 and CDR2 from the germline V gene are ENHRY and SYGVKD. CDR3 bases: TGTGCCATCAGTGACCCGGGGTTCCGAAGCGATGAGCAGTTCTTC. Translation: CAISDPGFRSDEQFF.

This chain links TRBV2 with TRBJ2-7; TRBD1 matches 7 bases. The length of the CDR3 is 15 residues. Germline values: CDR1 SNHLY, CDR2 FYNNEI. The junction had 13 bases not matched to a gene; V was cut back by 5 bases and J by 6 bases. The CDR3 is CASSRSIQTGSEQYF. CDR3 DNA sequence: TGTGCCAGCAGTCGAAGCATTCAGACAGGGAGCGAGCAGTACTTC. Variable domain in full (rest from reference TRBV2 and TRBJ2-7): EPEVTQTPSHQVTQMGQEVILRCVPISNHLYFYWYRQILGQKVEFLVSFYNNEISEKSEIFDDQFSVERPDGSNFTLKIRSTKLEDSAMYFCASSRSIQTGSEQYFGPGTRLTVT.

J is TRBJ2-2 and V is TRBV5-4; D perhaps matches TRBD2 (6 bases). V lost 4 bases and J lost 2, with 15 bases in between. The CDR3 is made up of 16 amino acids. Germline V CDR1 and CDR2: SGHNT, YYREEE (reference sequence). CDR3 amino acids: CASSRGWDQNTGELFF. The CDR3 DNA follows: TGTGCCAGCAGCCGGGGGTGGGATCAAAACACCGGGGAGCTGTTTTTT. Complete variable domain (other parts from reference TRBV5-4 and TRBJ2-2): ETGVTQSPTHLIKTRGQQVTLRCSSQSGHNTVSWYQQALGQGPQFIFQYYREEENGRGNFPPRFSGLQFPNYSSELNVNALELDDSALYLCASSRGWDQNTGELFFGEGSRLTVL.

The CDR3 DNA is TGCGCCAGCAGTGAAGGGGGCACAGATACGCAGTATTTT. Its protein product is CASSEGGTDTQYF. This chain connects TRBV10-1 to TRBJ2-3; a weak D match, TRBD1 (5 bases). The CDR3 sequence is 13 residues long. CDR1 WNHNN and CDR2 SYGVQD come from the germline V gene (reference sequence). V lost 3 bases, J lost 1 base, and 5 bases lay in between.